This T cell receptor (beta chain) was captured by sequencing in a study of T cells in Graves' hyperthyroidism and ophthalmopathy. Amplified TCR beta CDR3 regions came from RNA transcripts. The study used the HTBI primer set for a first-round RT-PCR of the TCR CDR3. One entry per CDR3 protein, called by TCRdb with MiXCR from the multiplex PCR reads. The sample lists 600,000 to 800,000 distinct CDR3 sequences, under 45% occurring once. V lost 5 bases to trimming and J lost 5 bases, with 21 bases between them. The CDR3 runs to 16 residues. Sequencing was done on a sample of blood. This clonotype was sampled from a woman aged 35 to 49 with Graves' hyperthyroidism. V usage is TRBV12-3 or TRBV12-4 and J usage is TRBJ1-1, with D perhaps TRBD1 (5 bases). The CDR3 sequence is CASSANTGTGGTEAFF. The CDR3 region has the DNA TGTGCCAGCAGTGCGAACACCGGGACGGGAGGAACTGAAGCTTTCTTT.